These T cell receptor beta chains were read from a single sample in a study of CD8+CD57+ T cells in acquired aplastic anemia. MiXCR, applied by TCRdb to the reads, yields one record per CDR3 protein. This sample has around 200,000 distinct CDR3 sequences, with 55% to 65% found just once. Sequencing was performed on sorted CD4+, CD8+, or CD8+CD57+ T cells (not recorded which) from PBMCs. All receptors derive from a human donor with aplastic anemia. The CDR3 runs from the conserved cysteine through the conserved F or W. The D gene is left open where the match is weak. A row's size may be missing; if present it is once, few, many or a size class.

v_call,clone_size,j_call,d_call,cdr3_aa,cdr3_nt
TRBV24-1,NA,TRBJ2-3,TRBD2,CATSDPGTSGDTQYF,TGTGCCACCAGTGACCCCGGGACTAGTGGAGATACGCAGTATTTT
TRBV5-1,NA,TRBJ1-2,NA,CASSGSDVGYGYTF,TGCGCCAGCTCTGGGAGCGACGTTGGCTATGGCTACACCTTC
TRBV9,NA,TRBJ2-7,TRBD2,CASSVRLAGGEQYF,TGTGCCAGCAGCGTCAGACTAGCGGGGGGCGAGCAGTACTTC
TRBV4-1,many,TRBJ1-1,NA,CASSQGGLNTEAFF,TGCGCCAGCAGCCAGGGGGGGCTGAACACTGAAGCTTTCTTT
TRBV28,many,TRBJ1-1,TRBD1,CASRKTGDYTEAFF,TGTGCCAGCAGAAAAACAGGGGACTACACTGAAGCTTTCTTT
TRBV9,NA,TRBJ1-1,TRBD1,CASSPDRDQAFF,TGTGCCAGCAGCCCCGACAGGGATCAAGCTTTCTTT
TRBV7-3,few,TRBJ2-3,NA,CASSPGGNTLQYF,TGTGCCAGCAGTCCTGGGGGTAATACTTTGCAGTATTTT
TRBV7-9,NA,TRBJ1-6,NA,CASSLAELGGNSPLHF,TGTGCCAGCAGCCTAGCCGAGCTGGGGGGCAATTCACCCCTCCACTTT
TRBV4-2,many,TRBJ1-6,TRBD1,CASSAGTGEFSPLHF,TGTGCCAGCAGCGCCGGGACAGGCGAATTTTCACCCCTCCACTTT
TRBV30,NA,TRBJ1-5,NA,CAWSVPRDTYNQPQRF,TGTGCCTGGAGTGTTCCAAGGGACACGTACAATCAGCCCCAGCGTTTT
TRBV5-5,once,TRBJ2-2,TRBD1,CASSLVGQVTGELFF,TGTGCCAGCAGCTTAGTTGGACAGGTCACCGGGGAGCTGTTTTTT
TRBV7-3,NA,TRBJ2-5,NA,CASSLNVGETQYF,TGTGCCAGCAGCTTAAACGTGGGGGAGACCCAGTACTTC
TRBV19,NA,TRBJ1-1,NA,CASQFGTEAFF,TGTGCCAGCCAATTCGGCACTGAAGCTTTCTTT
TRBV10-3,NA,TRBJ2-2,TRBD2,CAIRLAGITGELFF,TGTGCCATCAGACTAGCGGGGATCACCGGGGAGCTGTTTTTT
TRBV15,NA,TRBJ2-7,TRBD2,CATSRDLPIWPGGSEQYF,TGTGCCACCAGCAGAGATCTTCCAATATGGCCGGGAGGTAGCGAGCAGTACTTC
TRBV7-8,NA,TRBJ1-5,NA,CASSLVFFRTKASNQPQHF,TGTGCCAGCAGCTTGGTATTCTTCAGGACAAAAGCTTCCAATCAGCCCCAGCATTTT
TRBV7-9,NA,TRBJ1-2,TRBD1,CASSSLDRAKVDYGYTF,TGTGCCAGCAGCTCTTTGGACAGGGCAAAGGTCGACTATGGCTACACCTTC
TRBV5-5,NA,TRBJ2-5,TRBD2,CASSTGLAGGETQYF,TGTGCCAGCAGCACGGGACTAGCGGGAGGAGAGACCCAGTACTTC
TRBV9,NA,TRBJ2-2,NA,CASSVDPSTGELFF,TGTGCCAGCAGCGTAGACCCGAGCACCGGGGAGCTGTTTTTT
TRBV6-5,NA,TRBJ1-1,TRBD1,CASSTGTGGTSEAFF,TGTGCCAGCAGTACTGGGACAGGGGGGACTTCTGAAGCTTTCTTT
TRBV7-2,NA,TRBJ1-1,NA,CASSLVRGLMNTEAFF,TGTGCCAGCAGCTTAGTTAGGGGCCTCATGAACACTGAAGCTTTCTTT
TRBV20-1,few,TRBJ2-5,TRBD2,CSARVAGGETQYF,TGCAGTGCTAGGGTGGCCGGGGGGGAGACCCAGTACTTC
TRBV20-1,NA,TRBJ2-7,NA,CSARRGAEQYF,TGCAGTGCTAGACGTGGTGCAGAGCAGTACTTC
TRBV7-3,once,TRBJ2-7,TRBD1,CASGQGVPTYEQYF,TGTGCCAGCGGACAGGGGGTGCCCACCTACGAGCAGTACTTC
TRBV4-3,few,TRBJ1-6,TRBD1,CASSSRGTSYNSPLHF,TGCGCCAGCAGCTCCAGGGGGACCTCCTATAATTCACCCCTCCACTTT
TRBV20-1,NA,TRBJ2-1,TRBD2,CATSGLAGGNEQFF,TGTGCCACTTCGGGACTAGCGGGAGGGAATGAGCAGTTCTTC
TRBV5-6,NA,TRBJ2-1,NA,CASSSREQFF,TGTGCCAGCAGCTCCCGTGAGCAGTTCTTC
TRBV9,NA,TRBJ1-1,NA,CASSVAHRNTEAFF,TGTGCCAGCAGCGTAGCGCACAGGAACACTGAAGCTTTCTTT
TRBV20-1,many,TRBJ2-7,NA,CSAREVGGPYEQYF,TGCAGTGCTAGAGAGGTCGGGGGGCCCTACGAGCAGTACTTC
TRBV7-2,few,TRBJ1-3,NA,CASSGEAGNTIYF,TGTGCCAGCAGCGGCGAGGCTGGAAACACCATATATTTT
TRBV15,few,TRBJ1-1,NA,CATSSGGSLNEAFF,TGTGCCACCAGCAGTGGTGGGTCGTTGAATGAAGCTTTCTTT
TRBV20-1,NA,TRBJ1-1,NA,CSAQHTEAFF,TGCAGTGCTCAGCACACTGAAGCTTTCTTT
TRBV7-9,few,TRBJ2-5,NA,CASSPGYGQETQYF,TGTGCCAGCAGCCCGGGATATGGACAAGAGACCCAGTACTTC
TRBV10-3,NA,TRBJ1-2,NA,CAIKGQNYGYTF,TGTGCCATCAAGGGCCAGAACTATGGCTACACCTTC
TRBV29-1,few,TRBJ2-7,NA,CSVGSRRVRHEQYF,TGCAGCGTTGGATCCAGAAGGGTGCGACACGAGCAGTACTTC
TRBV6-1,many,TRBJ1-4,TRBD1,CASAGTGAEKLFF,TGTGCCAGCGCCGGGACAGGGGCTGAAAAACTGTTTTTT
TRBV20-1,NA,TRBJ2-7,TRBD2,CSASSGGSSYEQYF,TGCAGTGCCTCTAGCGGGGGCAGCTCCTACGAGCAGTACTTC
TRBV7-2,NA,TRBJ2-7,NA,CASSVGRDYEQYF,TGTGCCAGCAGCGTAGGTCGGGACTACGAGCAGTACTTC
TRBV2,few,TRBJ1-1,NA,CASSESRMGTEAFF,TGTGCCAGCAGTGAGTCCAGGATGGGCACTGAAGCTTTCTTT
TRBV7-3,NA,TRBJ2-7,TRBD2,CASSLSGRADHEQYF,TGTGCCAGCAGCCTCAGCGGGAGGGCCGACCACGAGCAGTACTTC
TRBV14,many,TRBJ2-7,NA,CASSLPGYEQYF,TGTGCCAGCAGCCTCCCTGGCTACGAGCAGTACTTC
TRBV10-3,NA,TRBJ1-3,TRBD1,CAISGFQGETGNTIYF,TGTGCCATCAGTGGCTTTCAGGGGGAGACTGGAAACACCATATATTTT
TRBV10-3,NA,TRBJ2-3,TRBD2,CAISEPGLVTDTQYF,TGTGCCATCAGTGAACCGGGACTAGTGACAGATACGCAGTATTTT
TRBV5-1,few,TRBJ2-7,TRBD1,CASSLSDREQYF,TGCGCCAGCAGCTTGTCGGACAGGGAGCAGTACTTC
TRBV2,few,TRBJ2-7,NA,CASSDWHSYEQYF,TGTGCCAGCAGTGATTGGCACTCCTACGAGCAGTACTTC
TRBV19,NA,TRBJ2-7,TRBD1,CASTKQGESHYEQYF,TGTGCCAGTACCAAACAGGGGGAATCTCACTACGAGCAGTACTTC
TRBV2,NA,TRBJ1-2,NA,CASTQYRDYGYTF,TGTGCCAGCACGCAGTACAGGGACTATGGCTACACCTTC
TRBV7-2,NA,TRBJ1-2,NA,CASSLKDGRFYGYTF,TGTGCCAGCAGCTTAAAAGACGGAAGATTCTATGGCTACACCTTC
TRBV7-6,NA,TRBJ2-3,TRBD2,CASSFASGAADTQYF,TGTGCCAGCAGCTTCGCTAGCGGGGCCGCGGATACGCAGTATTTT
TRBV7-3,few,TRBJ2-5,NA,CASSPFGGISETQYF,TGTGCCAGCAGCCCTTTCGGCGGGATTTCAGAGACCCAGTACTTC
TRBV7-9,NA,TRBJ2-1,TRBD1,CASGQGQSYNEQFF,TGTGCCAGTGGACAGGGCCAATCCTACAATGAGCAGTTCTTC
TRBV12-5,NA,TRBJ1-6,TRBD1,CASGLGQGNSPLHF,TGTGCTAGTGGTTTGGGACAGGGGAATTCACCCCTCCACTTT
TRBV24-1,NA,TRBJ2-1,NA,CATSLLDNEQFF,TGTGCCACCAGCCTACTTGACAATGAGCAGTTCTTC
TRBV10-3,NA,TRBJ1-6,NA,CAISDWAEPLHF,TGTGCCATCAGTGATTGGGCTGAACCCCTCCACTTT
TRBV20-1,NA,TRBJ2-3,TRBD2,CSARVPLGQREAFNTQYF,TGCAGTGCTAGAGTTCCGCTAGGTCAGCGGGAAGCGTTCAATACGCAGTATTTT
TRBV7-6,NA,TRBJ2-2,TRBD1,CASSFAPGTDYTGELFF,TGTGCCAGCTCCTTCGCCCCCGGGACAGACTACACCGGGGAGCTGTTTTTT
TRBV2,few,TRBJ1-5,NA,CASSNSQVGQPQHF,TGTGCCAGCAGTAATAGTCAGGTCGGACAGCCCCAGCATTTT
TRBV5-8,NA,TRBJ2-1,NA,CASSSPRDEQFF,TGTGCCAGCAGCTCGCCTAGGGATGAGCAGTTCTTC
TRBV12-3/TRBV12-4,NA,TRBJ2-3,NA,CASKESDTQYF,TGTGCCAGCAAGGAGTCAGATACGCAGTATTTT